These 19 T cell receptor beta chains were sequenced from one sample in a study of T cell responses to AZD1222 COVID-19 vaccine. Assay: immunoSEQ multiplex PCR; the TCRdb copy retains only in-frame clones and omits some. This table has just over 70,000 clones, 85% appearing once. Sequenced here: peripheral blood, sampled on day 0 of AZD1222 vaccination. The receptors here all came from an adult in good health.

The chain recombines TRBV6-5 with TRBJ1-2; D remains ambiguous. This CDR3 is built from 11 residues. The ends were cut back, 10 bases at V and 4 bases at J, with 10 bases in the middle. Per germline, CDR1 MNHEY and CDR2 SVGAGI. CDR3 in DNA: TGTGCCACGCACTTCACCTATGGCTACACCTTC. It translates to CATHFTYGYTF.

The chain couples TRBV9 to TRBJ2-5; D unclear. The CDR3 contains 17 residues. The V end lost 0 bases, the J end lost 2 bases, and 17 bases lay between the germline ends. CDR1 is SGDLS, CDR2 YYNGEE, per germline. CDR3 nucleotide sequence: TGTGCCAGCAGCGTAGCGGGCTTATCGAGACGGCAAGAGACCCAGTACTTC. Protein product: CASSVAGLSRRQETQYF.

The chain is built from TRBV3-1 (or the pseudogene TRBV3-2) and TRBJ1-2; D possibly corresponds to TRBD1 (5 bases). The CDR3 covers 17 residues. Germline CDR1 reads LGHDT; CDR2 reads YNNKEL (reference sequence). Trimming shortened V by 0 bases and J by 2 bases, and 16 bases separated the two germline ends. This chain's CDR3 is CASSQDQTEGLNYGYTF. The CDR3 DNA is TGTGCCAGCAGCCAAGATCAGACGGAGGGGCTAAACTATGGCTACACCTTC.

CDR3: CAWSPGTEPQHF. The CDR3 nucleotides are TGTGCCTGGAGTCCCGGGACGGAGCCCCAGCATTTT. This chain uses TRBV30 with TRBJ1-5, with a possible D match to TRBD1 (5 bases). V was trimmed by 2 bases and J by 8 bases, leaving 10 bases between them. In germline, CDR1 is GTSNPN, CDR2 SVGIG (reference sequence). CDR3 length equals 12 residues.

The chain carries TRBV5-6 and TRBJ2-2, with 7 bases identical to TRBD1. The CDR3 spans 15 residues. Germline loops: CDR1 SGHDT, CDR2 YYEEEE. The V gene end was trimmed by 0 bases and the J gene end by 4 bases; junction bases not matched to a gene: 3. CDR3 DNA: TGTGCCAGCAGCTTGGCAGGGGGAGTCACCGGGGAGCTGTTTTTT. It codes for CASSLAGGVTGELFF.

The chain couples TRBV5-5 to TRBJ1-6; perhaps TRBD1 as D (6 bases). Germline V gene data show CDR1 as SGHKS and CDR2 as YYEKEE (reference sequence). Trimming left V 2 bases short and J 7 bases short, with 13 bases between. The CDR3 loop spans 15 amino acids. CDR3 bases: TGTGCCAGCAGCTTCGGACAGAATTGGAATTCACCCCTCCACTTT. Protein product: CASSFGQNWNSPLHF.

This clone was detected once. CDR3 sequence reads: CASTVYFMETQYF. The CDR3 coding sequence is TGTGCCAGCACCGTTTATTTTATGGAGACCCAGTACTTC. V and J are TRBV7-9 and TRBJ2-5; D gene uncertain. The germline gives CDR1 SEHNR, CDR2 FQNEAQ (reference sequence). Deletions cut 7 bases from V and 5 bases from J, with 14 bases between. This CDR3 spans 13 amino acids.

The genes are TRBV12-2 and TRBJ1-2; whether TRBD1, the table's D call, matches the DNA was not checked. TRBV12-2 is marked as a pseudogene. The CDR3 is 15 amino acids. The DNA for the CDR3 is TGTGCAAGTCGCTTAGTCAGGGGGCTGATCTATGGCTACACCTTC. It yields the protein CASRLVRGLIYGYTF.

This clone has a handful of counts. The chain uses TRBV9 and TRBJ2-7; TRBD1 is a possible D gene (6 bases). CDR1 SGDLS and CDR2 YYNGEE come from the germline V gene. The germline V and J ends were trimmed by 0 bases and 2 bases, with 12 bases remaining between them. The CDR3 spans 15 residues. The CDR3 here is CASSVASQGPYEQYF. CDR3 DNA sequence: TGTGCCAGCAGCGTAGCTAGTCAGGGGCCCTACGAGCAGTACTTC. The full variable domain, its missing parts supplied by reference TRBV9 and TRBJ2-7, is DSGVTQTPKHLITATGQRVTLRCSPRSGDLSVYWYQQSLDQGLQFLIQYYNGEERAKGNILERFSAQQFPDLHSELNLSSLELGDSALYFCASSVASQGPYEQYFGPGTRLTVT.

This chain joins TRBV11-1 and TRBJ2-1; possible D gene TRBD2, 5 bases. The CDR3 spans 16 residues. Germline CDR1 SGHAT, CDR2 FQDESV (reference sequence). Trimming removed 1 base from V and 4 bases from J, with 14 bases in between. This CDR3 reads CASSLVPPTGYNEQFF. The CDR3 coding sequence is TGTGCCAGCAGCTTAGTGCCTCCCACGGGGTACAATGAGCAGTTCTTC.

J is TRBJ1-4 and V is TRBV11-2, with a possible D match to TRBD1 (6 bases). The CDR3 is 19 amino acids. Germline values: CDR1 SGHAT, CDR2 FQNNGV. V was shortened by 0 bases and J by 0 bases, with 17 bases between the two germline ends. CDR3 protein: CASSLDPPGAGATNEKLFF. DNA for the CDR3: TGTGCCAGCAGCTTAGATCCGCCGGGGGCCGGGGCAACTAATGAAAAACTGTTTTTT.

J is TRBJ2-1 and V is TRBV10-1; either TRBD1 or TRBD2 may fit D (5 bases each). The CDR3 is 14 amino acids. Looked up from germline, CDR1 is WNHNN and CDR2 is SYGVQD (reference sequence). The V gene lost 3 bases and the J gene lost 10 bases, with 16 bases spanning the gap. The DNA for the CDR3 is TGCGCCAGCAGTGAAGACGGGACCCATGGGGAGCAGTTCTTC. It codes for CASSEDGTHGEQFF.

In this sample, this clone turned up once. This chain links TRBV6-6 with TRBJ2-1; TRBD1 matches at 8 bases. The germline gives CDR1 MNHNY, CDR2 SVGAGI (reference sequence). The J segment lost 7 bases and the V segment lost 11 bases, leaving 13 bases of the junction unmatched. The CDR3 is 14 residues long. In DNA, the CDR3 is TGTGCCGCCTCGACAGGGGCCACGGGGAATGAGCAGTTCTTC. As protein: CAASTGATGNEQFF.

The chain uses TRBV6-5 and TRBJ1-2, with 7 positions matching TRBD1. The CDR3 loop spans 14 amino acids. J lost 8 bases, V lost 7 bases, and 13 bases had no gene match. Germline lookup yields CDR1 MNHEY and CDR2 SVGAGI. The DNA of the CDR3 is TGTGCCAGCACCAACCTTGAGGGGGCGAAAGGCTACACCTTC. This codes for CASTNLEGAKGYTF.

The chain carries TRBV13 and TRBJ1-2; 9 bases agree with TRBD1. The CDR3 totals 14 residues. Germline CDR1 reads PRHDT; CDR2 reads FYEKMQ (reference sequence). Unmatched junction bases numbered 7, after V lost 6 bases and J lost 5 bases. The CDR3 bases are TGTGCCAGCAGGTCCACAGGGGGCGCTTATGGCTACACCTTC. Protein product: CASRSTGGAYGYTF.

This clone was detected only a few times. V and J are TRBV7-9 and TRBJ1-5; 10 bases agree with TRBD1. This CDR3 has 13 residues. V was pared by 8 bases and J by 5 bases, with 3 bases of the junction left unmatched. Per the germline V gene, CDR1 is SEHNR and CDR2 is FQNEAQ (reference sequence). The CDR3 here is CASRGTGDQPQHF. The CDR3 nucleotides read TGTGCCAGCCGCGGGACAGGGGATCAGCCCCAGCATTTT.

J is TRBJ1-4 and V is TRBV9, with 10 nucleotides matching TRBD1. Germline V gives CDR1 SGDLS, CDR2 YYNGEE. V shed 4 bases and J 6 bases; nucleotides not matched to a gene: 6. The CDR3 spans 15 residues. DNA of the CDR3: TGTGCCAGCAGCCTCGGACAGGGGGTCGATGAAAAACTGTTTTTT. It encodes CASSLGQGVDEKLFF. Supplemented by reference TRBV9 and TRBJ1-4, the full variable domain reads DSGVTQTPKHLITATGQRVTLRCSPRSGDLSVYWYQQSLDQGLQFLIQYYNGEERAKGNILERFSAQQFPDLHSELNLSSLELGDSALYFCASSLGQGVDEKLFFGSGTQLSVL.

This clone was seen once. The chain carries TRBV6-5 and TRBJ2-1; D possibly corresponds to TRBD1 (6 bases). Germline loops: CDR1 MNHEY, CDR2 SVGAGI. V was clipped by 0 bases and J by 6 bases, with 12 bases between them. This CDR3 contains 15 residues. The CDR3: CASSYSIGGGNEQFF. As DNA, the CDR3 is TGTGCCAGCAGTTACTCGATTGGGGGCGGCAATGAGCAGTTCTTC.

The chain carries TRBV12-3 or TRBV12-4 and TRBJ1-6; no clear D gene. The CDR3 totals 12 residues. V was cut by 3 bases and J by 14 bases, with 11 bases left in between. The CDR3, as DNA: TGTGCCAGCAGTTTTTCTCTGTTGTCCCTCCACTTT. The encoded protein is CASSFSLLSLHF.